The clone carrying this T cell receptor (beta chain) appeared a few times. As yet, its antigen is unknown. These data belong to a study of CD8 T cells in ankylosing spondylitis. TCRdb recomputed calls from the 5' RACE reads with MiXCR, one row per CDR3 protein. The sample has about 90,000 distinct CDR3 sequences, around 25% seen once. Study-wide results and limits: Matched ankylosing spondylitis synovial fluid reportedly showed significant enrichment of disease-linked clones.

Sample: blood, either unsorted or a sorted T cell fraction (not recorded which). The TCR comes from a male donor with ankylosing spondylitis or in good health (not recorded which).

The CDR3 loop reads CSARGSTEQYV. CDR3 nucleotide sequence: TGCAGTGCTAGGGGCTCAACCGAGCAGTACGTC. V gene TRBV20-1 combines with J gene TRBJ2-7; D gene unclear. The CDR3 is 11 residues long. Trimming took 3 bases from V and 6 from J, leaving 9 bases between them. The germline CDR1 and CDR2 sequences are DFQATT and SNEGSKA (reference sequence).